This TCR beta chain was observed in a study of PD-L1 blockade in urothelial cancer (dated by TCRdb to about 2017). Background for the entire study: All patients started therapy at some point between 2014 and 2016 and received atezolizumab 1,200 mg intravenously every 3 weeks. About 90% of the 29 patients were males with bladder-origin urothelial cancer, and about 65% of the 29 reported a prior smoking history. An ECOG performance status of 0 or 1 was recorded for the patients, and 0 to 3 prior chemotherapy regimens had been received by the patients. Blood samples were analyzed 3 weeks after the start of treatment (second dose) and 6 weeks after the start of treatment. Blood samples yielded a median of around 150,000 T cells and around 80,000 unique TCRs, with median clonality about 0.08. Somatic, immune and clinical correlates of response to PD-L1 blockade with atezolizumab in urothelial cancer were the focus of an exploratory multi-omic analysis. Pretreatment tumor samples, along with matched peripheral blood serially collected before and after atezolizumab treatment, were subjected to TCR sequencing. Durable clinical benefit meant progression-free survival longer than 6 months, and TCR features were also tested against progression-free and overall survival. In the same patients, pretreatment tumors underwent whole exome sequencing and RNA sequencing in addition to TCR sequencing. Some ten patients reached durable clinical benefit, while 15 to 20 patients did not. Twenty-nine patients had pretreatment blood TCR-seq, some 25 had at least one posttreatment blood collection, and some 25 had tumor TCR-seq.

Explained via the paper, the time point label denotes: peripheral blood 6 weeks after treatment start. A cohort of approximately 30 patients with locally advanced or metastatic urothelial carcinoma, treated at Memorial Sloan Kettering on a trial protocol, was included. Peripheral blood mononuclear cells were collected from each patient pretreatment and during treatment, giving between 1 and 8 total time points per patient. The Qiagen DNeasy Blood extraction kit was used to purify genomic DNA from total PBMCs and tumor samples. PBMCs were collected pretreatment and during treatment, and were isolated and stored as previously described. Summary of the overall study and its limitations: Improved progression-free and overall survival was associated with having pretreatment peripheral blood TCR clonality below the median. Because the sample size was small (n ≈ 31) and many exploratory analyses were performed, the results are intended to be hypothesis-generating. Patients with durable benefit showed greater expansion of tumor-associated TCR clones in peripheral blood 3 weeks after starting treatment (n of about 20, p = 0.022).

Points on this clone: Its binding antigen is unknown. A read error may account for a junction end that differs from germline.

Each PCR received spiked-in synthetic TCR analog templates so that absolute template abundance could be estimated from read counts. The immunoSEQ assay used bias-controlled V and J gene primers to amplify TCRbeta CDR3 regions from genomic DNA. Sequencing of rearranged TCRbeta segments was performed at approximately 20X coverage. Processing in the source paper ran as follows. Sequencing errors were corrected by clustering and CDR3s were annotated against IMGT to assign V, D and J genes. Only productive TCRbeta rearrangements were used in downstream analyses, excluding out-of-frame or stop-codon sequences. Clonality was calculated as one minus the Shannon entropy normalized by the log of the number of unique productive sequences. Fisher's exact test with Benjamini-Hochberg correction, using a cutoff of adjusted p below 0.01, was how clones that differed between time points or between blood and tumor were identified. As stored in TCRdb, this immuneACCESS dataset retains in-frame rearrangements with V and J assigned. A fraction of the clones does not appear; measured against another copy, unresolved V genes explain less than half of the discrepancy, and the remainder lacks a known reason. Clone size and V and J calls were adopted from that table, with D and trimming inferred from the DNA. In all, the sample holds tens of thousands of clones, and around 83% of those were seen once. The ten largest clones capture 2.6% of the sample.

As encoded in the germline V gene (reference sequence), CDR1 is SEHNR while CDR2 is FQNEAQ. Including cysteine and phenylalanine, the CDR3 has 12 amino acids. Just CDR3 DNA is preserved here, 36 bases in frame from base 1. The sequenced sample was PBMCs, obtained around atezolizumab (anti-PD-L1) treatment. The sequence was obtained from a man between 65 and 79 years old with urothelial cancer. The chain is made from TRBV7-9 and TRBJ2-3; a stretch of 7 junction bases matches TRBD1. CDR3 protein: CASSASGTVLFF. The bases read TGTGCCAGCAGCGCATCCGGGACAGTTCTCTTTTTT.